The 31 T cell receptor beta chains reported below all come from one sample, sequenced in a study of shared clonotypes between healthy human individuals. TCRdb keeps only in-frame clones here, not all; method: immunoSEQ multiplex PCR. In the table there are millions of clones, about 95% of which are singletons. Sequenced: naive CD4+ T cells sorted from blood. Subset described: CD45RA+ positively selected. The receptors shown here come from a man aged 18 to 29 in good health.

This chain connects TRBV5-1 to TRBJ2-2; a possible D gene is TRBD1 (6 bases). The V gene's germline CDR1 is SGHRS and CDR2 YFSETQ. Trimming removed 3 bases at V and 1 base at J, with 16 bases between. CDR3 length: 17 residues. CDR3 in DNA: TGCGCCAGCAGCTATAGGCCACAGGGCCTGAACACCGGGGAGCTGTTTTTT. It encodes CASSYRPQGLNTGELFF.

This rearrangement joins TRBV7-8 to TRBJ2-5; 11 bases align to TRBD2. Germline CDR1 and CDR2: SGHVS and FQNEAQ. This CDR3 contains 15 residues. V shed 3 bases and J 4 bases; nucleotides not matched to a gene: 4. The CDR3 DNA is TGTGCCAGCAGCTTTAGCGGGAGGGCGGCAGAGACCCAGTACTTC. This codes for CASSFSGRAAETQYF.

This rearrangement joins TRBV7-9 to TRBJ2-5; TRBD2 is a possible D gene (6 bases). The germline V and J ends were trimmed by 5 bases and 2 bases, with 15 bases remaining between them. CDR3 size: 15 residues. CDR1 and CDR2 (germline): SEHNR, FQNEAQ (reference sequence). Here the CDR3 reads CASSPGVAVQETQYF. DNA of the CDR3: TGTGCCAGCAGCCCCGGGGTAGCGGTACAAGAGACCCAGTACTTC. Supplemented by reference TRBV7-9 and TRBJ2-5, the full variable domain reads DTGVSQNPRHKITKRGQNVTFRCDPISEHNRLYWYRQTLGQGPEFLTYFQNEAQLEKSRLLSDRFSAERPKGSFSTLEIQRTEQGDSAMYLCASSPGVAVQETQYFGPGTRLLVL.

V is TRBV11-3 and J is TRBJ2-6; TRBD1 matches at 7 bases. The CDR3 has 14 amino acids. The V gene's germline CDR1 is SGHNT and CDR2 YENEEA. Losses at the gene ends were 4 bases for V and 13 bases for J; bases not matched to a gene: 10. CDR3 in amino acids: CASSSGTANQVLTF. The CDR3 DNA follows: TGTGCCAGCAGCTCCGGGACAGCGAATCAAGTCCTGACTTTC.

This chain uses TRBV11-2 with TRBJ2-2; the match to TRBD2 covers 14 bases. CDR3 size: 17 residues. The germline CDR1 and CDR2 sequences are SGHAT and FQNNGV. The V gene end was trimmed by 6 bases and the J gene end by 5 bases; junction bases not matched to a gene: 8. The chain's CDR3 is CASRPGTSGSITGELFF. The CDR3, as DNA: TGTGCCAGCAGACCAGGGACTAGCGGGAGTATAACCGGGGAGCTGTTTTTT.

In its sample, this clone was seen once. A much larger clone is a single base away; this may be a read error. The same CDR3 is also encoded by other DNA sequences in this sample. V is TRBV29-1 and J is TRBJ2-7; 9 nucleotides align to TRBD2. From germline, CDR1 is SQVTM and CDR2 ANQGSEA. Trimming cost V 6 bases and J 4 bases; bases outside gene matches: 7. The CDR3 consists of 13 residues. CDR3 region: CSVASGAGYEQYF. The DNA of the CDR3 is TGCAGCGTCGCTAGCGGGGCTGGGTACGAGCAGTACTTC.

On this clone itself: This sample includes further DNA sequences coding for the same CDR3. The chain couples TRBV19 to TRBJ1-1; 8 bases fit TRBD1. V lost 4 bases and J lost 4; bases outside the gene matches: 5. This CDR3 is 14 amino acids long. Per germline, CDR1 LNHDA and CDR2 SQIVND (reference sequence). CDR3: CASSTGQGGTEAFF. The CDR3 DNA reads as TGTGCCAGTAGTACCGGACAGGGTGGCACTGAAGCTTTCTTT.

This rearrangement joins TRBV6-1 to TRBJ1-6, with 7 positions matching TRBD1. This CDR3 has 15 residues. Germline CDR1 and CDR2: MNHNS and SASEGT. After removal of 4 bases from V and 3 bases from J, the junction contained 3 bases not matched to a gene. CDR3: CASSGGQVYNSPLHF. The CDR3 DNA reads TGTGCCAGCAGTGGAGGACAGGTCTATAATTCACCCCTCCACTTT.

The chain recombines TRBV5-1 with TRBJ2-6, with a weak D call TRBD2 (6 bases). Trimming took off 4 bases at V and 0 bases at J, with 14 bases between the two ends. From germline, CDR1 is SGHRS and CDR2 YFSETQ. The CDR3 runs to 17 residues. CDR3 bases: TGCGCCAGCAGCATACGGGACTCGAGCTCTGGGGCCAACGTCCTGACTTTC. Amino acid sequence: CASSIRDSSSGANVLTF.

The count of this clone is one. This rearrangement joins TRBV4-1 to TRBJ2-1; the D gene could be TRBD1 or TRBD2 (5 bases each). V was pared by 0 bases and J by 12 bases, with 9 bases between. This CDR3 has 12 residues. CDR1 and CDR2 from the germline V gene are MGHRA and YSYEKL. The CDR3 here is CASSQDGASQFF. DNA of the CDR3: TGCGCCAGCAGCCAAGACGGGGCCTCGCAGTTCTTC.

This chain links TRBV6-6 with TRBJ1-5; D is unresolved. The V gene lost 0 bases and the J gene lost 9 bases, with 12 bases spanning the gap. The CDR3 length is 14 residues. CDR1 and CDR2 from the germline V gene are MNHNY and SVGAGI (reference sequence). DNA for the CDR3: TGTGCCAGCAGTTACTCTTTAGGGAAGGGGCCCCAGCATTTT. Amino acid sequence: CASSYSLGKGPQHF.

The V and J genes are TRBV10-1 and TRBJ2-1; 7 bases match TRBD1. Trimming removed 4 bases from V and 4 bases from J; junction bases left unmatched: 1. The CDR3 runs 13 residues. Germline CDR1 and CDR2: WNHNN and SYGVQD (reference sequence). The CDR3 DNA reads TGCGCCAGCAGTGGGGGACAGTACAATGAGCAGTTCTTC. It specifies CASSGGQYNEQFF.

The CDR3 loop is CASATSGGSGEKLFF. The DNA of the CDR3 is TGCGCCAGCGCGACCAGCGGTGGGTCGGGGGAAAAACTGTTTTTT. This sequence joins TRBV5-1 and TRBJ1-4; D uncertain. CDR3 length: 15 residues. Trimming took 7 bases from V and 8 from J, leaving 21 bases between them. Per germline, CDR1 SGHRS and CDR2 YFSETQ.

This clone was seen once. The chain joins TRBV27 to TRBJ1-2; no definite D call. The CDR3 length is 13 residues. Between the trimmed V and J ends, which lost 5 bases and 3 bases, there was a span of 10 bases. Germline loops: CDR1 MNHEY, CDR2 SMNVEV (reference sequence). The CDR3 loop is CASSMEGYYGYTF. The CDR3 bases are TGTGCCAGCAGTATGGAGGGTTACTATGGCTACACCTTC.

The CDR3 DNA reads as TGTGCCTGGAACAGGGTCGGGGGAAAACTGTTTTTT. Translated: CAWNRVGGKLFF. The chain is built from TRBV30 and TRBJ1-4; maybe TRBD1 (6 bases). The germline V gene has CDR1 GTSNPN and CDR2 SVGIG (reference sequence). V was clipped by 4 bases and J by 10 bases, with 13 bases between them. The CDR3 extends over 12 amino acids.

This clone showed up just once. The gene calls are TRBV29-1 and TRBJ2-5, with D perhaps matching TRBD1 (6 bases). The CDR3 is 12 residues long. Per germline, CDR1 SQVTM and CDR2 ANQGSEA. V dropped 7 bases and J dropped 0 bases, with 9 bases sitting between them. The CDR3 loop reads CSGGHNQETQYF. The CDR3 DNA follows: TGCAGCGGGGGACACAACCAAGAGACCCAGTACTTC.

The chain employs TRBV5-1 and TRBJ2-5, with a possible D match to TRBD1 (6 bases). V gave up 0 bases and J gave up 5 bases, with 26 bases separating them. CDR3 length: 19 amino acids. The V gene's germline CDR1 is SGHRS and CDR2 YFSETQ. CDR3 loop: CASSLEGRGRTYVGETQYF. The CDR3, as DNA: TGCGCCAGCAGCTTGGAGGGCAGGGGCCGGACGTATGTAGGGGAGACCCAGTACTTC.

The V call is TRBV19, the J call TRBJ2-5, with TRBD1 identical over 7 bases. The germline gives CDR1 LNHDA, CDR2 SQIVND (reference sequence). The junction had 2 bases not matched to a gene; V was cut back by 3 bases and J by 1 base. The length of the CDR3 is 14 residues. CDR3 residues: CASSMGTAQETQYF. CDR3 DNA sequence: TGTGCCAGTAGTATGGGGACAGCCCAAGAGACCCAGTACTTC.

CDR3 coding DNA: TGTGCCAGCAGCTTAGATCCCCTTCAAGCCAACGTCCTGACTTTC. This gives the protein CASSLDPLQANVLTF. The rearrangement links TRBV11-2 to TRBJ2-6; D remains ambiguous. In germline, CDR1 is SGHAT, CDR2 FQNNGV. The CDR3 consists of 15 residues. The germline V and J ends were trimmed by 0 bases and 7 bases, with 10 bases remaining between them.

This rearrangement joins TRBV30 to TRBJ2-4; the D gene could be TRBD1 or TRBD2 (5 bases each). The CDR3 sequence is 15 residues long. The V end was cut by 5 bases, the J end by 2 bases, with 16 bases between. CDR1 GTSNPN and CDR2 SVGIG come from the germline V gene (reference sequence). DNA of the CDR3: TGTGCCTGGGGTGACAGAGGGTTTTCCAAAAACATTCAGTACTTC. It specifies CAWGDRGFSKNIQYF.

The rearrangement links TRBV28 to TRBJ1-1; D might be TRBD1 (6 bases). This CDR3 is built from 13 residues. The V end lost 8 bases, the J end lost 3 bases, and 13 bases lay between the germline ends. Germline loops: CDR1 MDHEN, CDR2 SYDVKM. The CDR3 DNA is TGTGCCAGCTTAGTACAGGGTTACACTGAAGCTTTCTTT. Its protein product is CASLVQGYTEAFF.

This chain joins TRBV30 and TRBJ1-4; tentative D call: TRBD1 (5 bases). This CDR3 contains 13 residues. CDR1 is GTSNPN and CDR2 is SVGIG in the germline V gene (reference sequence). Trimming pared 8 bases from V and 7 bases from J, leaving 17 bases between. The CDR3 protein is CAVEGLPGEKLFF. The CDR3 coding sequence is TGTGCCGTAGAGGGGCTCCCGGGTGAAAAACTGTTTTTT.

The CDR3 DNA follows: TGTGCCAGTACAGGGGCGGTGAACACTGAAGCTTTCTTT. Translation gives CASTGAVNTEAFF. V gene TRBV19 combines with J gene TRBJ1-1, with TRBD1 as a possible D gene (6 bases). Per germline, CDR1 LNHDA and CDR2 SQIVND (reference sequence). The CDR3 totals 13 residues. V shed 7 bases and J shed 0 bases, with 9 bases lying between them.

This rearrangement joins TRBV10-3 to TRBJ2-7; D is uncertain. CDR3 length: 15 residues. In germline, CDR1 is ENHRY, CDR2 SYGVKD. V lost 8 bases and J lost 4, with 21 bases in between. The CDR3 here is CAIGKDLLVGYEQYF. The CDR3 DNA sequence: TGTGCCATCGGTAAGGACCTCTTGGTGGGGTACGAGCAGTACTTC.

The chain employs TRBV15 and TRBJ2-7; 9 bases map to TRBD2. J gave up 5 bases and V 0 bases, and 14 bases lay outside the gene matches. The CDR3 is made up of 18 amino acids. CDR1 and CDR2 (germline): LNHNV, YYDKDF (reference sequence). The CDR3 nucleotides read TGTGCCACCAGCAGAGATTTGTACGGGACTAGCAGAACCCACGAGCAGTACTTC. Encoded protein: CATSRDLYGTSRTHEQYF. Full variable domain (missing parts from reference TRBV15 and TRBJ2-7): DAMVIQNPRYQVTQFGKPVTLSCSQTLNHNVMYWYQQKSSQAPKLLFHYYDKDFNNEADTPDNFQSRRPNTSFCFLDIRSPGLGDTAMYLCATSRDLYGTSRTHEQYFGPGTRLTVT.

V usage is TRBV21-1 and J usage is TRBJ2-5. TRBV21-1 is recorded as a pseudogene. The CDR3 has 15 residues. The CDR3 here is CASARGPGARETQYF. The CDR3 nucleotides read TGTGCCAGCGCGAGGGGTCCGGGGGCTCGAGAGACCCAGTACTTC.

This chain uses TRBV27 with TRBJ1-3; 7 bases are shared with TRBD1. With V trimmed by 6 bases and J by 0 bases, 5 bases remained unmatched. Germline V gene sequence: CDR1 MNHEY, CDR2 SMNVEV (reference sequence). This CDR3 has 15 residues. CDR3 in amino acids: CASSRQGDSGNTIYF. In nucleotides, the CDR3 is TGTGCCAGCAGCCGACAGGGCGACTCTGGAAACACCATATATTTT.

The chain has TRBV30 and TRBJ2-1; 9 positions agree with TRBD2. The germline V gene encodes CDR1 GTSNPN and CDR2 SVGIG (reference sequence). This CDR3 has 21 amino acids. The J segment lost 0 bases and the V segment lost 2 bases, leaving 20 bases of the junction unmatched. CDR3 region: CAWSWGRVLAGARGSYNEQFF. The CDR3 nucleotides are TGTGCCTGGAGTTGGGGTCGGGTGTTAGCGGGAGCTCGCGGCTCCTACAATGAGCAGTTCTTC. The entire variable domain, with the rest obtained from reference TRBV30 and TRBJ2-1, is as follows: SQTIHQWPATLVQPVGSPLSLECTVEGTSNPNLYWYRQAAGRGLQLLFYSVGIGQISSEVPQNLSASRPQDRQFILSSKKLLLSDSGFYLCAWSWGRVLAGARGSYNEQFFGPGTRLTVL.

The rearrangement uses TRBV6-5 and TRBJ2-7, with D maybe TRBD2 (5 bases). The length of the CDR3 is 16 residues. From germline, CDR1 is MNHEY and CDR2 SVGAGI. Trimming shortened V by 0 bases and J by 1 base, and 13 bases separated the two germline ends. The DNA of the CDR3 is TGTGCCAGCAGTTACTCCTTAAAGCGGAGTTCCTACGAGCAGTACTTC. Translation: CASSYSLKRSSYEQYF.

The genes are TRBV9 and TRBJ2-6; D assignment may be TRBD1 or TRBD2 (6 bases each). With 4 bases removed from V and 4 bases from J, the gap between germline ends came to 15 bases. Germline V gives CDR1 SGDLS, CDR2 YYNGEE. The CDR3 loop spans 16 amino acids. CDR3 nucleotides: TGTGCCAGCAGCCCCAAGGGGGGTCACGGGGCCAACGTCCTGACTTTC. It translates to CASSPKGGHGANVLTF.

The V gene is TRBV19, the J gene TRBJ2-5, with D tentatively TRBD1 or TRBD2 (6 bases each). CDR3 length: 15 residues. The germline V and J ends were trimmed by 2 bases and 5 bases, with 15 bases remaining between them. Per the germline V gene, CDR1 is LNHDA and CDR2 is SQIVND (reference sequence). The chain's CDR3 is CASSILAGAGETQYF. CDR3 sequence (DNA): TGTGCCAGTAGTATACTGGCAGGGGCGGGGGAGACCCAGTACTTC.